These T cell receptor beta chains were read from a single sample in a study of T cell responses to AZD1222 COVID-19 vaccine. Produced via immunoSEQ multiplex PCR; TCRdb's table is partial and in-frame only. The sample shows roughly 43,000 clones, around three quarters of them seen only once. Sequenced material: peripheral blood, taken 28 days after the second dose of the MenACWY control vaccine. These receptors originate from an adult who received the MenACWY meningococcal vaccine as a control. CDR3s include the opening cysteine and the closing phenylalanine or tryptophan. Fields, in order: V gene, clone size, J gene, D gene, CDR3 protein, CDR3 DNA. The D gene is left open where the match is weak. Size is stated for part of the rows, as once, few or many counts, or as a class when the clone is expanded.

TRBV5-5	-	TRBJ1-5	-	CASSLQWDTANQPQHF	TGTGCCAGCAGCCTTCAATGGGACACCGCAAATCAGCCCCAGCATTTT
TRBV28	-	TRBJ2-7	-	CASSSPLGEPQYF	TGTGCCAGCAGTTCCCCACTTGGGGAGCCCCAGTACTTC
TRBV6-5	-	TRBJ1-2	-	CASSPGVGGYTF	TGTGCCAGCAGTCCAGGGGTCGGTGGCTACACCTTC
TRBV5-1	-	TRBJ1-2	-	CASSFGQAAEHGYTF	TGCGCCAGCAGCTTTGGGCAGGCGGCTGAGCATGGCTACACCTTC
TRBV15	once	TRBJ1-1	-	CATSRRVNTEAFF	TGTGCCACCAGCAGAAGAGTGAACACTGAAGCTTTCTTT
TRBV19	-	TRBJ2-3	-	CASSILGASTDTQYF	TGTGCCAGTAGTATTCTCGGGGCTTCCACAGATACGCAGTATTTT
TRBV5-4	once	TRBJ1-3	-	CASSLPSGNTIYF	TGTGCCAGCAGCTTGCCCTCTGGAAACACCATATATTTT
TRBV6-5	-	TRBJ1-2	TRBD1	CASSYLDRGYGYTF	TGTGCCAGCAGTTACTTGGACAGGGGCTATGGCTACACCTTC
TRBV27	-	TRBJ1-6	-	CASKGGLSTLHF	TGTGCCAGCAAGGGCGGGCTATCCACCCTCCACTTT
TRBV19	-	TRBJ1-1	TRBD1	CASSILRGTEAFF	TGTGCCAGTAGTATTCTCAGGGGGACTGAAGCTTTCTTT
TRBV7-8	-	TRBJ2-3	-	CASSPDSTDTQYF	TGTGCCAGCAGCCCTGACAGCACAGATACGCAGTATTTT
TRBV7-8	-	TRBJ1-4	TRBD1	CASSSESPGQGNEKLFF	TGTGCCAGCAGCTCTGAATCCCCGGGACAGGGGAATGAAAAACTGTTTTTT
TRBV6-5	-	TRBJ1-1	TRBD1	CASSYRGQGKNTEAFF	TGTGCCAGCAGTTACCGGGGACAGGGTAAGAACACTGAAGCTTTCTTT
TRBV11-2	-	TRBJ1-1	-	CASTPARSNTEAFF	TGTGCCAGCACCCCAGCGCGGTCGAACACTGAAGCTTTCTTT
TRBV10-1	few	TRBJ2-7	TRBD2	CASRGAGVGEQYF	TGCGCCAGCAGAGGAGCGGGAGTGGGCGAGCAGTACTTC
TRBV12-3/TRBV12-4	-	TRBJ1-2	-	CASLGVNYGYTF	TGTGCCAGCCTAGGAGTTAACTATGGCTACACCTTC
TRBV14	few	TRBJ1-1	-	CASSQWTVRIDTEAFF	TGTGCCAGCAGCCAATGGACAGTTCGAATTGACACTGAAGCTTTCTTT
TRBV4-1	-	TRBJ2-5	-	CASSQEGRPEETQYF	TGCGCCAGCAGCCAAGAAGGTAGGCCCGAGGAGACCCAGTACTTC
TRBV10-3	-	TRBJ2-5	-	CAIRGGETQYF	TGTGCCATCAGGGGGGGCGAGACCCAGTACTTC
TRBV5-1	-	TRBJ2-7	TRBD2	CASSLGPVGLANAYEQYF	TGCGCCAGCAGCTTGGGGCCCGTAGGACTAGCGAACGCCTACGAGCAGTACTTC
TRBV6-1	-	TRBJ1-1	-	CASSAVMNTEAFF	TGTGCCAGCAGTGCAGTCATGAACACTGAAGCTTTCTTT
TRBV11-1	once	TRBJ1-2	-	CASSLAVGRSLRGYTF	TGTGCCAGCAGCTTAGCGGTAGGAAGATCGCTACGTGGCTACACCTTC
TRBV5-6	-	TRBJ1-4	TRBD1	CASSLQGANEKLFF	TGTGCCAGCAGTTTACAGGGGGCGAATGAAAAACTGTTTTTT
TRBV9	-	TRBJ2-3	TRBD2	CASSASGGRTDTQYF	TGTGCCAGCAGCGCTAGCGGGGGCCGCACAGATACGCAGTATTTT
TRBV10-3	-	TRBJ2-7	TRBD1	CAIRADREIDEQYF	TGTGCCATCAGAGCGGACAGGGAAATCGACGAGCAGTACTTC
TRBV19	-	TRBJ1-1	-	CASSLAGGYTEAFF	TGTGCCAGTAGTCTTGCGGGGGGCTACACTGAAGCTTTCTTT
TRBV9	-	TRBJ1-6	-	CASSVSGISPLHF	TGTGCCAGCAGCGTATCGGGGATCTCACCCCTCCACTTT
TRBV4-1	-	TRBJ1-2	-	CASSQGHQPPASYGYTF	TGCGCCAGCAGCCAAGGACATCAACCCCCCGCGAGCTATGGCTACACCTTC
TRBV7-9	medium-sized	TRBJ2-2	-	CASRRVGQPNTGELFF	TGTGCCAGCAGGAGGGTGGGTCAGCCCAACACCGGGGAGCTGTTTTTT
TRBV29-1	-	TRBJ1-3	-	CSVEGRDQHTIYF	TGCAGCGTTGAAGGCCGTGACCAACACACCATATATTTT
TRBV6-5	once	TRBJ2-7	TRBD1	CASSPDRGRLNEQYF	TGTGCCAGCAGTCCAGACAGGGGGCGCCTCAACGAGCAGTACTTC
TRBV19	-	TRBJ2-1	-	CASSIEGLMGEQFF	TGTGCCAGTAGTATAGAGGGCTTGATGGGGGAGCAGTTCTTC
TRBV5-1	-	TRBJ1-2	-	CASSWGVDGFTNYGYTF	TGCGCCAGCAGCTGGGGGGTCGACGGATTCACTAACTATGGCTACACCTTC
TRBV4-1	-	TRBJ1-1	-	CASSQDVRLNTEAFF	TGCGCCAGCAGCCAAGATGTAAGGCTGAACACTGAAGCTTTCTTT
TRBV11-2	-	TRBJ1-1	-	CASTLTTGTLNTEAFF	TGTGCCAGCACCCTCACCACCGGGACACTTAACACTGAAGCTTTCTTT
TRBV6-1	-	TRBJ1-2	-	CASSEGIGAYGYTF	TGTGCCAGCAGTGAAGGAATAGGGGCCTATGGCTACACCTTC
TRBV28	-	TRBJ1-4	-	CASSPPGTNEKLFF	TGTGCCAGCAGCCCCCCCGGTACTAATGAAAAACTGTTTTTT
TRBV4-2	-	TRBJ1-6	-	CASSQGLYNSPLHF	TGTGCCAGCAGCCAAGGGCTTTATAATTCACCCCTCCACTTT
TRBV18	-	TRBJ1-4	-	CASSPLGEKLFF	TGTGCCAGCTCACCACTGGGGGAAAAACTGTTTTTT
TRBV3-1/TRBV3-2	-	TRBJ1-2	-	CASSPPGGGGGYTF	TGTGCCAGCAGCCCCCCAGGTGGGGGAGGTGGCTACACCTTC
TRBV3-1/TRBV3-2	-	TRBJ2-2	-	CASSFRAGELFF	TGTGCCAGCAGCTTTAGAGCCGGGGAGCTGTTTTTT